This passage covers 27 T cell receptor beta chains from one sample sequenced in a study of blood T cell repertoires in COVID-19. Using immunoSEQ multiplex PCR, the repertoire was profiled, and TCRdb retains in-frame clones only, with some absent. This table holds about 150,000 clones, 75% to 90% found once. Sequenced sample: peripheral blood. Receptors originate from a man older than 75 with acute or convalescent COVID-19.

DNA for the CDR3: TGTGCCAGTAGTCGGGACAGGGTACAGCCCCAGCATTTT. It codes for CASSRDRVQPQHF. This chain links TRBV19 with TRBJ1-5; 9 bases are shared with TRBD1. The CDR3 is 13 amino acids. Germline values: CDR1 LNHDA, CDR2 SQIVND (reference sequence). The trim removed 5 bases at V and 7 bases at J, leaving 3 bases unmatched.

This rearrangement joins TRBV18 to TRBJ2-1; 8 bases agree with TRBD2. Germline V gene sequence: CDR1 KGHSH, CDR2 LQKENI. The CDR3 runs 15 residues. With 3 bases clipped from V and 5 bases from J, the junction kept 6 bases outside the gene matches. This CDR3 reads CASSPPAGGNNEQFF. The CDR3 DNA follows: TGTGCCAGCTCACCCCCCGCGGGAGGTAACAATGAGCAGTTCTTC.

The CDR3 region has the DNA TGCGCCAGCAGCCCCGGACAGGGAGGAGATACGCAGTATTTT. The encoded protein is CASSPGQGGDTQYF. V is TRBV5-1 and J is TRBJ2-3; 8 nucleotides match TRBD1. CDR1 is SGHRS and CDR2 is YFSETQ in the germline V gene. Trimming cost V 4 bases and J 5 bases; bases outside gene matches: 6. CDR3 length equals 14 residues.

This chain links TRBV4-2 with TRBJ1-1; D gene unclear. Looked up from germline, CDR1 is LGHNA and CDR2 is YNFKEQ. V was clipped by 1 base and J by 1 base, with 10 bases between them. The CDR3 loop spans 15 amino acids. CDR3 DNA: TGTGCCAGCAGCCAAGCGGTACAGCAGAACACTGAAGCTTTCTTT. Its translation: CASSQAVQQNTEAFF.

The V and J genes are TRBV5-5 and TRBJ2-7, with D maybe TRBD1 (6 bases). The germline V gene has CDR1 SGHKS and CDR2 YYEKEE (reference sequence). The CDR3 runs to 15 residues. The ends were cut back, 4 bases at V and 2 bases at J, with 16 bases in the middle. The CDR3 DNA reads TGTGCCAGCAGCCATGGGACAAAGCCTGCCTACGAGCAGTACTTC. It yields the protein CASSHGTKPAYEQYF.

J is TRBJ1-2 and V is TRBV6-1, with D possibly matching TRBD1 (5 bases). V was trimmed by 0 bases and J by 3 bases, leaving 11 bases between them. CDR1 is MNHNS and CDR2 is SASEGT in the germline V gene. The CDR3 has 15 amino acids. The CDR3 nucleotides are TGTGCCAGCAGTGAAGCGGAACAGGATTACTATGGCTACACCTTC. Amino acids: CASSEAEQDYYGYTF.

The chain is built from TRBV28 and TRBJ1-5; 10 bases line up with TRBD1. Losses at the gene ends were 11 bases for V and 1 base for J; bases not matched to a gene: 14. CDR3 size: 17 residues. Germline V CDR1 and CDR2: MDHEN, SYDVKM. The CDR3 is CAALHPGTGASNQPQHF. CDR3 sequence (DNA): TGTGCCGCCTTACACCCGGGGACAGGGGCGAGCAATCAGCCCCAGCATTTT.

The DNA of the CDR3 is TGTGCCTGGAGTGTAGGGCAGGGTTTCTATGGCTACACCTTC. As protein: CAWSVGQGFYGYTF. This chain joins TRBV30 and TRBJ1-2, with TRBD1 as a possible D gene (5 bases). CDR1 is GTSNPN, CDR2 SVGIG, per germline (reference sequence). Trimming took 0 bases from V and 4 from J, leaving 12 bases between them. This CDR3 comprises 14 residues.

This chain uses TRBV18 with TRBJ1-5; 7 bases are shared with TRBD1. This CDR3 is 14 amino acids long. Germline V CDR1 and CDR2: KGHSH, LQKENI. V lost 4 bases and J lost 7; bases outside the gene matches: 7. CDR3 in DNA: TGTGCCAGCTCACAACTGACAGGGCCACAGCCCCAGCATTTT. It is translated as CASSQLTGPQPQHF.

This clone was seen only a few times. This chain uses TRBV5-8 with TRBJ2-5, with D maybe TRBD1 (6 bases). CDR1 is SGHTS, CDR2 YDEGEE, per germline. Trimming shortened V by 6 bases and J by 4 bases, and 22 bases separated the two germline ends. This CDR3 region has 16 residues. The CDR3 coding sequence is TGTGCCAGCACCCTGGGGGCAGGGTCTGTAGGAGAGACCCAGTACTTC. Residues: CASTLGAGSVGETQYF. Drawing the rest from reference TRBV5-8 and TRBJ2-5, the complete variable domain is EAGVTQSPTHLIKTRGQQATLRCSPISGHTSVYWYQQALGLGLQFLLWYDEGEERNRGNFPPRFSGRQFPNYSSELNVNALELEDSALYLCASTLGAGSVGETQYFGPGTRLLVL.

V and J are TRBV25-1 and TRBJ1-4; 10 bases line up with TRBD1. The CDR3 runs to 15 residues. Unmatched junction bases numbered 7, after V lost 7 bases and J lost 5 bases. Looked up from germline, CDR1 is MGHDK and CDR2 is SYGVNS. The CDR3 sequence: CASTYRTGGNEKLFF. Written as DNA, the CDR3 is TGTGCCAGCACCTACAGGACAGGGGGGAATGAAAAACTGTTTTTT.

A few counts support this clone. The rearrangement links TRBV3-1 (or the pseudogene TRBV3-2) to TRBJ1-2; 11 bases agree with TRBD1. Germline lookup yields CDR1 LGHDT and CDR2 YNNKEL (reference sequence). The CDR3 length is 15 residues. V trimming: 4 bases; J trimming: 7 bases; junction bases outside the gene matches: 8. CDR3 in DNA: TGTGCCAGCAGCCTAATCCCCGGGACAGGGGGTGGCTACACCTTC. It codes for CASSLIPGTGGGYTF.

In this sample, this clone turned up once. The chain carries TRBV6-5 and TRBJ2-2; TRBD2 agrees at 7 bases. This CDR3 is 14 amino acids long. Germline V CDR1 and CDR2: MNHEY, SVGAGI. V was pared by 4 bases and J by 4 bases, with 3 bases of the junction left unmatched. CDR3: CASSWGGRTGELFF. CDR3 DNA sequence: TGTGCCAGCAGTTGGGGGGGTCGCACCGGGGAGCTGTTTTTT.

The chain links TRBV7-9 to TRBJ1-1, with D possibly TRBD1 on 5 matching bases. V was pared by 1 base and J by 1 base, with 10 bases between. Germline V lookup: CDR1 SEHNR, CDR2 FQNEAQ (reference sequence). CDR3 size: 15 residues. The CDR3 spells CASSLGAGWNTEAFF. The CDR3 coding sequence is TGTGCCAGCAGCTTAGGAGCAGGGTGGAACACTGAAGCTTTCTTT.

The V and J genes are TRBV1 and TRBJ1-5; no check of the table's D call, TRBD1, against the DNA was made. TRBV1 is termed a pseudogene. The CDR3 has 18 residues. Here the CDR3 reads CTSSQDLRDTLANQPQHF. In nucleotides, the CDR3 is TGCACCAGCAGCCAAGATCTCCGGGACACCCTAGCCAATCAGCCCCAGCATTTT.

V usage is TRBV5-8 and J usage is TRBJ2-7; TRBD1 matches 8 bases. CDR1 is SGHTS and CDR2 is YDEGEE in the germline V gene. The CDR3 spans 13 residues. V lost 4 bases, J lost 11 bases, and 11 bases stayed unmatched. DNA for the CDR3: TGTGCCAGCAGCCTGCAGGGGGCGGGACGAAAGTACTTC. Its protein product is CASSLQGAGRKYF.

J is TRBJ2-7 and V is TRBV20-1; no clear D gene. V lost 4 bases, J lost 2 bases, and 12 bases lay in between. This CDR3 is built from 13 residues. The germline V gene encodes CDR1 DFQATT and CDR2 SNEGSKA (reference sequence). CDR3 nucleotide sequence: TGCAGTGCTATTGACCCAAATGCCTACGAGCAGTACTTC. Amino acids: CSAIDPNAYEQYF.

J is TRBJ1-2 and V is TRBV18; no reliable D call. Trimming shortened V by 3 bases and J by 8 bases, and 13 bases separated the two germline ends. CDR3 size: 13 residues. The germline CDR1 and CDR2 sequences are KGHSH and LQKENI. The CDR3 sequence is CASSPTNGVGYTF. CDR3 coding DNA: TGTGCCAGCTCACCGACAAACGGGGTCGGCTACACCTTC.

The V gene is TRBV19, the J gene TRBJ2-1, with 12 bases lining up with TRBD2. This CDR3 has 14 amino acids. Germline-derived CDR1 and CDR2 are LNHDA and SQIVND (reference sequence). The junction had 8 bases not matched to a gene; V was cut back by 7 bases and J by 10 bases. The CDR3 DNA is TGTGCCAGTACGGCTAGCGGGGGGGCCGGAGAGCAGTTCTTC. This gives the protein CASTASGGAGEQFF.

V usage is TRBV27 and J usage is TRBJ2-7, with D possibly TRBD1 on 6 matching bases. This CDR3 contains 14 residues. Germline V gene sequence: CDR1 MNHEY, CDR2 SMNVEV (reference sequence). V was pared by 7 bases and J by 2 bases, with 15 bases between. This chain's CDR3 is CASTNPGEPYEQYF. The CDR3 coding sequence is TGTGCCAGCACCAATCCAGGGGAACCCTACGAGCAGTACTTC.

J is TRBJ1-5 and V is TRBV19; the match to TRBD1 covers 12 bases. Germline CDR1 LNHDA, CDR2 SQIVND (reference sequence). The V and J ends lost 3 bases and 6 bases, in that order; junction bases with no gene match: 6. The CDR3 length is 16 residues. The DNA of the CDR3 is TGTGCCAGTAGTATTGACCGGGACAGGGGGCCTCAGCCCCAGCATTTT. It codes for CASSIDRDRGPQPQHF.

The chain is built from TRBV5-1 and TRBJ2-3, with D hard to call. The CDR3 covers 13 residues. The V and J ends lost 4 bases and 0 bases respectively, with 6 bases between them. Germline V lookup: CDR1 SGHRS, CDR2 YFSETQ. CDR3 nucleotide sequence: TGCGCCAGCAGCCCCTATAGCACAGATACGCAGTATTTT. This sequence encodes CASSPYSTDTQYF.

V gene TRBV2 combines with J gene TRBJ2-2; TRBD2 matches 10 bases. CDR1 is SNHLY and CDR2 is FYNNEI in the germline V gene. The CDR3 contains 15 residues. The J segment lost 6 bases and the V segment lost 4 bases, leaving 5 bases of the junction unmatched. In DNA, the CDR3 is TGTGCCAGCAGTGTTATAGCGGGAGGAGCCGGGGAGCTGTTTTTT. This gives the protein CASSVIAGGAGELFF.

V gene TRBV10-2 combines with J gene TRBJ1-6; D gene unclear. Trimming took 7 bases from V and 0 from J, leaving 7 bases between them. CDR1 and CDR2 (germline): WSHSY, SAAADI. This CDR3 is built from 14 residues. The CDR3 nucleotides read TGCGCCAGCACTAGCAGCTCCTATAATTCACCCCTCCACTTT. Its protein is CASTSSSYNSPLHF.

This rearrangement joins TRBV2 to TRBJ2-2, with TRBD1 matching over 7 bases. The CDR3 extends over 14 amino acids. CDR1 SNHLY and CDR2 FYNNEI come from the germline V gene. With 5 bases clipped from V and 6 bases from J, the junction kept 6 bases outside the gene matches. CDR3 bases: TGTGCCAGCAGTTTTCGCGGACAGGCCGGGGAGCTGTTTTTT. Its protein product is CASSFRGQAGELFF.

This chain links TRBV30 with TRBJ2-1; the match to TRBD2 covers 9 bases. CDR1 GTSNPN and CDR2 SVGIG come from the germline V gene (reference sequence). Unmatched junction bases numbered 15, after V lost 1 base and J lost 8 bases. This CDR3 spans 17 amino acids. The CDR3 spells CAWSASYGGRAQHEQFF. The DNA for the CDR3 is TGTGCCTGGAGTGCGTCTTATGGCGGGAGGGCCCAGCATGAGCAGTTCTTC. The full variable domain, rest sourced from reference TRBV30 and TRBJ2-1, is SQTIHQWPATLVQPVGSPLSLECTVEGTSNPNLYWYRQAAGRGLQLLFYSVGIGQISSEVPQNLSASRPQDRQFILSSKKLLLSDSGFYLCAWSASYGGRAQHEQFFGPGTRLTVL.

The CDR3 DNA sequence: TGTGCCAGCAGCCAACTCGGAGCTAACTATGGCTACACCTTC. Its translation is CASSQLGANYGYTF. The chain has TRBV3-1 (or the pseudogene TRBV3-2) and TRBJ1-2; D not resolved. In germline, CDR1 is LGHDT, CDR2 YNNKEL (reference sequence). This CDR3 is built from 14 residues. With 2 bases removed from V and 0 bases from J, the gap between germline ends came to 7 bases.